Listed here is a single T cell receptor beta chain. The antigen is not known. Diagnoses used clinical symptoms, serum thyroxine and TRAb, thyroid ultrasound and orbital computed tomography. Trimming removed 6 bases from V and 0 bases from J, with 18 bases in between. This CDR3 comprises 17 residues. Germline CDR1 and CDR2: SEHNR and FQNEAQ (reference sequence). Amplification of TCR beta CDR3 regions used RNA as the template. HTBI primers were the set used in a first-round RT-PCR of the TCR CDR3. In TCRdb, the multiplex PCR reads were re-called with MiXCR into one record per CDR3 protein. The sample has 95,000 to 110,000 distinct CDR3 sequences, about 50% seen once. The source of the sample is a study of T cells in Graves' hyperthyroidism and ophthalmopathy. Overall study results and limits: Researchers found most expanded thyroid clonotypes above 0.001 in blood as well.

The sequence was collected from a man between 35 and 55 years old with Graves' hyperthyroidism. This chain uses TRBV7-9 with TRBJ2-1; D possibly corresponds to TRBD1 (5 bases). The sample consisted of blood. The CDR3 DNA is TGTGCCAGCAGTCCCGACAGAACTATCCCCTCCTACAATGAGCAGTTCTTC. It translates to CASSPDRTIPSYNEQFF.